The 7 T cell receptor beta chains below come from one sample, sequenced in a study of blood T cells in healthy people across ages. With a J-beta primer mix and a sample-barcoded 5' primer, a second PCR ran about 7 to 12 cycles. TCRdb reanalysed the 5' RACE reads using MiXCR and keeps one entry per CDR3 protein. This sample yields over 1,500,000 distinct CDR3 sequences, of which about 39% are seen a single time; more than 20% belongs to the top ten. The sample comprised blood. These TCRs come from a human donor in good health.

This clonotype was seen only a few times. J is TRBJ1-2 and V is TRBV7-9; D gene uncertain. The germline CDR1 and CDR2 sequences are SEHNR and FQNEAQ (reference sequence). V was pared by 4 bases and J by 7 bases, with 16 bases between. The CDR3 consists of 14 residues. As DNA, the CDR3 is TGTGCCAGCAGCTCCTACGACAAGGGCGTTGGCTACACCTTC. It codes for CASSSYDKGVGYTF.

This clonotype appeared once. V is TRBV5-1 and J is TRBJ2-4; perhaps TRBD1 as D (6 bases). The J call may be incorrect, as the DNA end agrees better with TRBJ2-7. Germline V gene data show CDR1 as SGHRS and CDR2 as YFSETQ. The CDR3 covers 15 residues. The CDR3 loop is CASSLAGHPYYEQYF. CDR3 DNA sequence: TGCGCCAGCAGCTTGGCGGGACACCCTTACTACGAGCAGTACTTC.

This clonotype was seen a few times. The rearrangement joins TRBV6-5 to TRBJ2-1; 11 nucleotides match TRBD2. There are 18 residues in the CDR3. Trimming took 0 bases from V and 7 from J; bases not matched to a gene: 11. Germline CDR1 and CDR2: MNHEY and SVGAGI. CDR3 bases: TGTGCCAGCAGTTACTCAACTAGCGGGGGACCTAATAGGAATGAGCAGTTCTTC. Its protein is CASSYSTSGGPNRNEQFF.

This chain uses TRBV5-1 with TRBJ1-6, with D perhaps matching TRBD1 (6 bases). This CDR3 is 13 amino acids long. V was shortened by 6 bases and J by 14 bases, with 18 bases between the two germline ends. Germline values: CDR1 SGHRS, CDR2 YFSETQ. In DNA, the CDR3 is TGCGCCAGCATGGCGGACAGCCATTCGTCCCTCCACTTT. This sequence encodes CASMADSHSSLHF.

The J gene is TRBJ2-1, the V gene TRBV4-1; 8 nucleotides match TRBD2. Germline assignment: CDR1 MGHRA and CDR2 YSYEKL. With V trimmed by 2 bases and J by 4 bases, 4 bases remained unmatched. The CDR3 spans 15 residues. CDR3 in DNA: TGCGCCAGCAGCCAAATCGGGGGGGAGTACAATGAGCAGTTCTTC. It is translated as CASSQIGGEYNEQFF.

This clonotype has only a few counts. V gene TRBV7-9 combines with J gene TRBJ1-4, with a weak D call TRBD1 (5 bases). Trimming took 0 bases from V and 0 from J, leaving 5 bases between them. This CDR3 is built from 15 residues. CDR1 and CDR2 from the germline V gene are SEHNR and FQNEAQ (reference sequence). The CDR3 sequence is CASSLAQATNEKLFF. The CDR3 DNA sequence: TGTGCCAGCAGCTTAGCACAGGCAACTAATGAAAAACTGTTTTTT.

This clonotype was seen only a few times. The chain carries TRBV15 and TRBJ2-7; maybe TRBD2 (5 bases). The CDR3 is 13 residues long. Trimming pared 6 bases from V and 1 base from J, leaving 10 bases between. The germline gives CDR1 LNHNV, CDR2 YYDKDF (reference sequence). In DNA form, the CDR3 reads TGTGCCACCAGGCCGGGAAGTTCCTACGAGCAGTACTTC. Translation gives CATRPGSSYEQYF.